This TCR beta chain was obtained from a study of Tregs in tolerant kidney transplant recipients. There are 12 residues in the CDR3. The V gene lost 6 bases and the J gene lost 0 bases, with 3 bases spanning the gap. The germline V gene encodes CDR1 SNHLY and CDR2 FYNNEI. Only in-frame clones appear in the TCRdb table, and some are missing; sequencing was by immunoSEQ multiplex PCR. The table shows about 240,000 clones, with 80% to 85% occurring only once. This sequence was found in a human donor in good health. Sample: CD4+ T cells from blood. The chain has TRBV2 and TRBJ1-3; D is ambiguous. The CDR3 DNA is TGTGCCAGCAGGGGCTCTGGAAACACCATATATTTT. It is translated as CASRGSGNTIYF. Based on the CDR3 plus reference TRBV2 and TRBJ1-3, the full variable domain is EPEVTQTPSHQVTQMGQEVILRCVPISNHLYFYWYRQILGQKVEFLVSFYNNEISEKSEIFDDQFSVERPDGSNFTLKIRSTKLEDSAMYFCASRGSGNTIYFGEGSWLTVV.